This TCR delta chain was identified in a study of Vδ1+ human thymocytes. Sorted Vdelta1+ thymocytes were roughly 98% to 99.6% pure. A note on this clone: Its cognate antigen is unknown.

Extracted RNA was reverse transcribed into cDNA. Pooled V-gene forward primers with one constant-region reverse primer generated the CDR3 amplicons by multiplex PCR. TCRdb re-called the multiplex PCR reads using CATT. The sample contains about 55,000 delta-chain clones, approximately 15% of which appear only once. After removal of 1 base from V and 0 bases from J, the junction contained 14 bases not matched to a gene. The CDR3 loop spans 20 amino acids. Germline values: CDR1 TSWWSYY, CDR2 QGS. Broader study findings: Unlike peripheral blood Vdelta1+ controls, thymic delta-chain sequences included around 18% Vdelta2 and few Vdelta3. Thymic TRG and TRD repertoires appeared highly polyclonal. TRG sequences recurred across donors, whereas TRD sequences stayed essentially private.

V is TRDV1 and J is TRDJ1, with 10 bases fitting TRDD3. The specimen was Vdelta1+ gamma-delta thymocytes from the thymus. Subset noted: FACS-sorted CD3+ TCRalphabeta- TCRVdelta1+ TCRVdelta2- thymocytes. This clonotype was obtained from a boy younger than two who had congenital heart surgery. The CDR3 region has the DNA TGTGCTCTTGGGGAACGAAGGAGGAGGGGGATACGCGGTTACACCGATAAACTCATCTTT. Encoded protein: CALGERRRRGIRGYTDKLIF.